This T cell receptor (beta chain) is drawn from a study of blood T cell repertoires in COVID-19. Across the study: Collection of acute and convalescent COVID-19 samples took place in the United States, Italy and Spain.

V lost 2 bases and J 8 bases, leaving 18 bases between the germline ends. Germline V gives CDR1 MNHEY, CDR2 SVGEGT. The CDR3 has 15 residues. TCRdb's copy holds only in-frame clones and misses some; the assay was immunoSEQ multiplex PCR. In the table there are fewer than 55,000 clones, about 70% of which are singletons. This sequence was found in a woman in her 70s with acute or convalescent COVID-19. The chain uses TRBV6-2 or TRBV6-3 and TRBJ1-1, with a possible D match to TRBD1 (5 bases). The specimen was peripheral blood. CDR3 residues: CASSYRGREGAEAFF. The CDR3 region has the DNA TGTGCCAGCAGTTACCGGGGACGGGAGGGAGCGGAAGCTTTCTTT.